One and the same sample provided the 6 T cell receptor beta chains below, sequenced in a study of blood T cell repertoires in COVID-19. TCRdb keeps only in-frame clones here, not all; method: immunoSEQ multiplex PCR. The sample holds over 200,000 clones, less than 90% seen once. Source material: PBMCs or T cells enriched from blood (not recorded which). These TCRs come from a woman between 40 and 50 years old who had recovered from COVID-19.

The V call is TRBV6-2 or TRBV6-3, the J call TRBJ2-7, with 8 nucleotides matching TRBD2. V dropped 5 bases and J dropped 4; count of bases not matched to a gene: 7. Germline V gives CDR1 MNHEY, CDR2 SVGEGT. The CDR3 runs 14 residues. The DNA of the CDR3 is TGTGCCAGCAGTCCCCCCTTAGCGGGGTACGAGCAGTACGTC. Translation: CASSPPLAGYEQYV.

This clone has a handful of counts. This chain joins TRBV30 and TRBJ2-2; the D is unclear. V lost 3 bases and J lost 7, with 12 bases in between. Germline CDR1 is GTSNPN and CDR2 is SVGIG (reference sequence). This CDR3 has 13 amino acids. In DNA form, the CDR3 reads TGTGCCTGGAGCGAGGCAGAGCACGGGGAGCTGTTTTTT. Encoded protein: CAWSEAEHGELFF.

The CDR3 sequence: CAAAPGPISYGYTF. The CDR3 DNA reads as TGTGCCGCAGCCCCAGGGCCGATCTCCTATGGCTACACCTTC. J is TRBJ1-2 and V is TRBV6-5; D is perhaps TRBD1 (5 bases). Germline CDR1 and CDR2: MNHEY and SVGAGI. The CDR3 runs 14 residues. V was trimmed by 11 bases and J by 4 bases, leaving 20 bases between them.

Points on this clone: This sample includes further DNA sequences coding for the same CDR3. The rearrangement joins TRBV5-1 to TRBJ1-1; maybe TRBD1 (5 bases). The V end lost 2 bases, the J end lost 1 base, and 6 bases lay between the germline ends. The germline gives CDR1 SGHRS, CDR2 YFSETQ. The CDR3 is 13 residues long. The CDR3 reads CASSFGGNTEAFF. CDR3 nucleotides: TGCGCCAGCAGCTTCGGGGGGAACACTGAAGCTTTCTTT.

DNA for the CDR3: TGTGCCAGCAGGTACGAGGTCCACGGCTACAATGAGCAGTTCTTC. Residues: CASRYEVHGYNEQFF. V is TRBV6-5 and J is TRBJ2-1; unclear D gene. The V end lost 6 bases, the J end lost 3 bases, and 15 bases lay between the germline ends. The CDR3 totals 15 residues. CDR1 MNHEY and CDR2 SVGAGI come from the germline V gene.

The chain is built from TRBV7-9 and TRBJ2-1; D perhaps matches TRBD2 (6 bases). CDR1 is SEHNR and CDR2 is FQNEAQ in the germline V gene (reference sequence). The V and J ends lost 4 bases and 4 bases respectively, with 20 bases between them. The CDR3 has 17 residues. CDR3 residues: CASSSSPGTLPYNEQFF. CDR3 in DNA: TGTGCCAGCAGCTCAAGCCCAGGGACTCTACCTTACAATGAGCAGTTCTTC.